This entry describes one T cell receptor beta chain. This specimen belongs to a study of blood T cell repertoires in COVID-19. V was shortened by 5 bases and J by 5 bases, with 9 bases between the two germline ends. Germline V gene data show CDR1 as MNHEY and CDR2 as SVGAGI. The CDR3 consists of 12 residues. Produced via immunoSEQ multiplex PCR; TCRdb's table is partial and in-frame only. The sample has 230,000 or so clones, nearly 90% seen once. Sequencing was done on a sample of peripheral blood. The chain combines TRBV6-5 with TRBJ2-5; D ambiguous. The receptor's source is a woman between 40 and 55 years old who had recovered from COVID-19. The CDR3 DNA reads as TGTGCCAGCAGTAGAGTGCGGGAGACCCAGTACTTC. Translated, it gives CASSRVRETQYF.